This T cell receptor beta chain is drawn from a study of blood T cell repertoires in COVID-19 (dated by TCRdb to the early 2020s). As for the study more broadly: Samples covering the acute and convalescent phases of COVID-19 were provided by collaborators in the United States, Italy and Spain. The material from the prospective study consisted of cDNA or gDNA derived from T cells, B-cell-depleted T cells, or PBMCs. The dataset comprised deeply sampled blood TCRbeta repertoires from subjects exposed to, actively infected with, or recovered from COVID-19. The repertoires were released in a freely available public database meant as a resource for research on the immune response to SARS-CoV-2. Samples came from the ongoing ImmuneRACE study (first 160 participants) plus 1,254 subjects from 6 global collaborators. Nearly every sample came with metadata listing a de-identified subject ID, COVID-19 status, age in years and sex. Where HLA class I and class II types were available, the types were taken from metadata supplied by the sample provider, not from assay-based typing.

Taken from the germline V gene, the CDR1 and CDR2 loops are ENHRY and SYGVKD. From the cysteine up to the phenylalanine, the CDR3 has a length of 16 residues. Just CDR3 DNA is preserved here, 48 bases in frame from base 1. The V end gives up 6 bases and the J end 4 bases, leaving 11 bases in the junction not matched to a gene. Each collaborating institution followed its own protocols to collect whole blood in K2EDTA tubes. For TCRbeta analysis, collaborator samples were shipped as frozen whole blood, as isolated PBMCs, or as DNA extracted from either sample type. TCRbeta CDR3 regions were amplified from genomic DNA using the immunoSEQ Assay, a bias-controlled multiplex PCR. The source study handled its data this way. The number of nucleated cells in each sample was estimated by amplification of reference gene primers within the assay. To quantify the absolute abundance of each unique TCRbeta CDR3 rearrangement, sequence reads were collapsed and filtered. For each sample, productive Simpson clonality was calculated by taking the square root of Simpson's diversity index across productive rearrangements. TCRdb's version of the immuneACCESS table is confined to in-frame rearrangements and falls short of the full clone set. An unresolved V gene accounts for under half of the shortfall where checked; the remainder is of unknown origin. V, J and clone size reflect that table, while D and trimming were determined from the DNA. The sample records approximately 100,000 clones, roughly 76% of which are singletons. Less than 11% of the sample comes from the top ten.

As regards this clone: Its cognate antigen has yet to be identified. No qualities accompany the bases; no much larger clone lies one base away.

Results and caveats for the whole study, not just this receptor: Clinical and demographic metadata were provided uncurated, with the amount varying by source and participant.

The receptor's source is a human donor in a cohort sampled during active COVID-19. The rearrangement joined TRBV10-3 to TRBJ1-3; TRBD1 lines up with 8 middle nucleotides. The specimen was peripheral blood. The DNA sequence follows: TGTGCCATCAGAGAGGACAGGGACGAAATGGGAAACACCATATATTTT. The translation is CAIREDRDEMGNTIYF.